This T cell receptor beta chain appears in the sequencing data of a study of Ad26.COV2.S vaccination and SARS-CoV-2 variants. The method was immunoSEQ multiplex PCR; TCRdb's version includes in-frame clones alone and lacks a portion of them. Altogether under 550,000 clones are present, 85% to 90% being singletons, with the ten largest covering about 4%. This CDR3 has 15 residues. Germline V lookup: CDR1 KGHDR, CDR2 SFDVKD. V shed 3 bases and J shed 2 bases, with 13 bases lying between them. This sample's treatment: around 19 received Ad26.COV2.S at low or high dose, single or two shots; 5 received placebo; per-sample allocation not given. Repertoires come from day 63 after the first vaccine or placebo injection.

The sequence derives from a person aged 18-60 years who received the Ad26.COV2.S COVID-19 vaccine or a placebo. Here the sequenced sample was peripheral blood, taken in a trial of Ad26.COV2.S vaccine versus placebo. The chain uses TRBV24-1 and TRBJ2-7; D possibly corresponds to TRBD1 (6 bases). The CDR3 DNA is TGTGCCACCAGTGATCCCAGGACAGCCACCTACGAGCAGTACTTC. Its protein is CATSDPRTATYEQYF.